This TCR beta chain was retrieved from a study of shared clonotypes between healthy human individuals. Findings and limits, study-wide: In contrast to clonotypes shared by all four donors, non-shared clonotypes had lower generation probabilities. Across a handful of donors, naive CD4 shared 4.5% to 6%, naive CD8 more than 3%, memory CD4 2.3%, memory CD8 about 0.4%.

V shed 2 bases and J shed 4 bases, with 14 bases lying between them. The CDR3 is 15 amino acids. Germline lookup yields CDR1 MNHNY and CDR2 SVGAGI (reference sequence). Positively selected for CCR7, the CD45RO-negative cells used as naive CD8 cells excluded terminally differentiated effector memory CD45RA+ cells. The study enrolled healthy HIV-negative adults without recent acute infections or vaccinations as donors. Comment on this clone: The target antigen is unknown.

The data were produced by immunoSEQ multiplex PCR, yet TCRdb's version contains in-frame clones alone and is incomplete. The sample includes over 2,000,000 clones, just over 90% of them seen just once. Sequences were obtained from naive CD8+ T cells from PBMCs. This receptor was obtained from a man younger than 30 in good health. Some clones in this sample may be carry-over from other donors' samples. This chain connects TRBV6-6 to TRBJ1-2, with D possibly matching TRBD1 (6 bases). The CDR3 loop reads CASSYPTQGTYGYTF. DNA for the CDR3: TGTGCCAGCAGTTACCCTACTCAGGGGACCTATGGCTACACCTTC.